This T cell receptor beta chain was captured by sequencing in a study of blood T cell repertoires in COVID-19. Overall study context: The United States, Italy and Spain provided the acute and convalescent COVID-19 samples. Sources were T cells, B-cell-depleted T cells, or PBMCs; the material itself was cDNA or gDNA.

Germline assignment: CDR1 LGHNA and CDR2 YNFKEQ. The V end lost 4 bases, the J end lost 3 bases, and 10 bases lay between the germline ends. The CDR3 contains 13 residues. Using immunoSEQ multiplex PCR, the repertoire was profiled, and TCRdb retains in-frame clones only, with some absent. The sample yields approximately 50,000 clones, roughly 80% seen once. The receptor's source is a man between 65 and 85 years old with active COVID-19. V gene TRBV4-2 combines with J gene TRBJ2-7; the D gene is possibly TRBD1 (6 bases). Sequencing used peripheral blood. This chain's CDR3 is CASSPGGDYEQYF. The DNA for the CDR3 is TGTGCCAGCAGCCCTGGGGGCGACTACGAGCAGTACTTC.